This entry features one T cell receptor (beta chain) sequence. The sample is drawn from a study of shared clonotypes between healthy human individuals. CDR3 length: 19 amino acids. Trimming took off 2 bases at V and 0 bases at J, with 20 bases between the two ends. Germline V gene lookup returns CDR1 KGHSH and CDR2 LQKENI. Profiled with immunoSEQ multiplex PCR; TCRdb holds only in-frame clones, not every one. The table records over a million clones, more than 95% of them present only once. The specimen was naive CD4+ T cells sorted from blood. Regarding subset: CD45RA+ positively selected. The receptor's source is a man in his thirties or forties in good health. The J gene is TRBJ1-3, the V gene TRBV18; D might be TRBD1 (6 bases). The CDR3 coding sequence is TGTGCCAGCTCACCAATGCGGGGGCAGGGCCCTATCTCTGGAAACACCATATATTTT. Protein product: CASSPMRGQGPISGNTIYF.